These 2 T cell receptor beta chains share one sample of origin, sequenced in a study of cytomegalovirus exposure and HLA in healthy donors. The PCR used 60 Vbeta and 13 Jbeta primers. TCRdb's table, derived via immunoSEQ multiplex PCR, lists solely in-frame clones and lacks some. The sample carries 150,000 or so clones, roughly three quarters recorded once. The sequencing sample was made of PBMCs. These receptors came from a woman between 40 and 50 years old in good health and CMV-seropositive.

The chain carries TRBV9 and TRBJ1-1, with TRBD1 as a possible D gene (6 bases). Trimming left V 4 bases short and J 0 bases short, with 13 bases between. CDR3 length: 15 residues. Germline lookup yields CDR1 SGDLS and CDR2 YYNGEE. The CDR3 is CASSILTGLNTEAFF. In DNA, the CDR3 is TGTGCCAGCAGCATCTTGACAGGATTGAACACTGAAGCTTTCTTT.

This chain joins TRBV5-1 and TRBJ1-4, with a tentative D call TRBD1 (5 bases). V was clipped by 0 bases and J by 0 bases, with 9 bases between them. CDR3 length equals 16 residues. Looked up from germline, CDR1 is SGHRS and CDR2 is YFSETQ. The CDR3, as DNA: TGCGCCAGCAGCTTGGACAGGACGGCAACTAATGAAAAACTGTTTTTT. Amino acid sequence: CASSLDRTATNEKLFF. The full variable domain, with the rest looked up from reference TRBV5-1 and TRBJ1-4, is KAGVTQTPRYLIKTRGQQVTLSCSPISGHRSVSWYQQTPGQGLQFLFEYFSETQRNKGNFPGRFSGRQFSNSRSEMNVSTLELGDSALYLCASSLDRTATNEKLFFGSGTQLSVL.